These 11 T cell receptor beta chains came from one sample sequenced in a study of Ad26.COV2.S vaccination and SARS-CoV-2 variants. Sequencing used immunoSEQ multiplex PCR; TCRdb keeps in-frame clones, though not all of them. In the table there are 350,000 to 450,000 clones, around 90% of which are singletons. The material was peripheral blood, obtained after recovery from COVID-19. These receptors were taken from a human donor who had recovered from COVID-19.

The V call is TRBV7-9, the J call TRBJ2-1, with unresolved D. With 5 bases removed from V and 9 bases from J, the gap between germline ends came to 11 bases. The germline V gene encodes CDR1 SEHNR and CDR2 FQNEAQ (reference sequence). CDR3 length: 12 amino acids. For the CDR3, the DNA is TGTGCCAGCAGCCTAATCACCAGTGAGCAGTTCTTC. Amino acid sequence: CASSLITSEQFF. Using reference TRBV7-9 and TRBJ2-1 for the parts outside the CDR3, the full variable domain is DTGVSQNPRHKITKRGQNVTFRCDPISEHNRLYWYRQTLGQGPEFLTYFQNEAQLEKSRLLSDRFSAERPKGSFSTLEIQRTEQGDSAMYLCASSLITSEQFFGPGTRLTVL.

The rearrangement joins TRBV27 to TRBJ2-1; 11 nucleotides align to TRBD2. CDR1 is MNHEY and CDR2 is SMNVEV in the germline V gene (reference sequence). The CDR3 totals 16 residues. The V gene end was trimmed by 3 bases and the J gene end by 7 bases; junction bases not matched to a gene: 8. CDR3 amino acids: CASSFPTSGGPNEQFF. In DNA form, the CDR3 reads TGTGCCAGCAGTTTCCCTACTAGCGGGGGTCCGAATGAGCAGTTCTTC.

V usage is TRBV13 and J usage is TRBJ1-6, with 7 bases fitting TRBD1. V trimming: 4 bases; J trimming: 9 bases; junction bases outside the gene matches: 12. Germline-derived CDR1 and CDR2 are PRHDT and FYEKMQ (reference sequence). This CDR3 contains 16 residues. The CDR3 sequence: CASSSSREGAFSPLHF. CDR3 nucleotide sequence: TGTGCCAGCAGCTCGTCCCGGGAGGGGGCCTTTTCACCCCTCCACTTT.

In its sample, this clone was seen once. CDR3 nucleotide sequence: TGTGCCAGCAGCCCCGGGACAGGGATCAACGAGCAGTACTTC. It translates to CASSPGTGINEQYF. The V gene is TRBV5-6, the J gene TRBJ2-7; 9 bases are a match to TRBD1. Germline V gene lookup returns CDR1 SGHDT and CDR2 YYEEEE. The CDR3 extends over 14 amino acids. V trimming: 4 bases; J trimming: 5 bases; junction bases outside the gene matches: 7.

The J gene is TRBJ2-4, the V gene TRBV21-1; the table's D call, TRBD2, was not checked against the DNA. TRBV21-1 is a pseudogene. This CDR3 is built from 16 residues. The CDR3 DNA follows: TGTGCCAGCAGCAAAGTGGGGGGGCATGTCAAAAACATTCAGTACTTC. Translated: CASSKVGGHVKNIQYF.

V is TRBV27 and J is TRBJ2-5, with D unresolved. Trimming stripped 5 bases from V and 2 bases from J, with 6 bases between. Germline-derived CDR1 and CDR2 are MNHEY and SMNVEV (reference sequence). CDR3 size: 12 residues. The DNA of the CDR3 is TGTGCCAGCAGTAACTTTCAAGAGACCCAGTACTTC. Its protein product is CASSNFQETQYF.

DNA for the CDR3: TGTGCCAGCTCATTCGGGACGGCCAACACCGGGGAGCTGTTTTTT. It encodes CASSFGTANTGELFF. The V call is TRBV18, the J call TRBJ2-2, with D tentatively TRBD1 or TRBD2 (5 bases each). Germline lookup yields CDR1 KGHSH and CDR2 LQKENI. The CDR3 contains 15 residues. V dropped 5 bases and J dropped 2 bases, with 12 bases sitting between them.

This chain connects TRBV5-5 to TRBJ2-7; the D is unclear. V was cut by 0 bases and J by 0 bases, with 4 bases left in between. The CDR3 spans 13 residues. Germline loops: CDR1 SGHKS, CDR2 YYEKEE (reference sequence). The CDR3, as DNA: TGTGCCAGCAGCTTGGCCCCCTCCTACGAGCAGTACTTC. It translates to CASSLAPSYEQYF.

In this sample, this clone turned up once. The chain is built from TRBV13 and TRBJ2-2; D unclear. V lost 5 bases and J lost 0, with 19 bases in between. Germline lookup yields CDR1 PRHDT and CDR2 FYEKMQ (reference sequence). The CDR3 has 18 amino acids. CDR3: CASSLSILSSANTGELFF. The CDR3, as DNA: TGTGCCAGCAGCCTTAGTATCTTATCGTCGGCGAACACCGGGGAGCTGTTTTTT.

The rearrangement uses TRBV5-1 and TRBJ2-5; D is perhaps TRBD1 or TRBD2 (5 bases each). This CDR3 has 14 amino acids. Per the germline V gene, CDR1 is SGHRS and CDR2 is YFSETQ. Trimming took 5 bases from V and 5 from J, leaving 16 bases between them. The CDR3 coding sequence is TGCGCCAGCAGGACCGGGGCGGGCGGGGAGACCCAGTACTTC. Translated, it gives CASRTGAGGETQYF. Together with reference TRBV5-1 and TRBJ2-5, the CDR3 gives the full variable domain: KAGVTQTPRYLIKTRGQQVTLSCSPISGHRSVSWYQQTPGQGLQFLFEYFSETQRNKGNFPGRFSGRQFSNSRSEMNVSTLELGDSALYLCASRTGAGGETQYFGPGTRLLVL.

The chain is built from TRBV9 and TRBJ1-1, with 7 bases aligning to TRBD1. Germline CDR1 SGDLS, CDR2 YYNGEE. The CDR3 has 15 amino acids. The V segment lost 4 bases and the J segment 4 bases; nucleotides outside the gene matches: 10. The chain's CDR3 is CASSRIRGSITEAFF. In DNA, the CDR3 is TGTGCCAGCAGCCGAATCAGGGGGTCTATCACTGAAGCTTTCTTT.